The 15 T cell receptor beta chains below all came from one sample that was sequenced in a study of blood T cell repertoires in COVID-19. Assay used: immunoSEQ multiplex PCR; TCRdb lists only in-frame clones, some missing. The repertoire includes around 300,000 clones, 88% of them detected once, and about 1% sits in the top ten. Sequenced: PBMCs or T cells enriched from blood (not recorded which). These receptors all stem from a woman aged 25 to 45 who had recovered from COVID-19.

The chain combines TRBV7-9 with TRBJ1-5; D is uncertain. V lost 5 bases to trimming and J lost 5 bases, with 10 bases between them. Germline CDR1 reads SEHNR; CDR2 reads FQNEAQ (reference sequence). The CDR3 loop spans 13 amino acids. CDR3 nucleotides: TGTGCCAGCAGCCCGCACAGAGATCAGCCCCAGCATTTT. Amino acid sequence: CASSPHRDQPQHF.

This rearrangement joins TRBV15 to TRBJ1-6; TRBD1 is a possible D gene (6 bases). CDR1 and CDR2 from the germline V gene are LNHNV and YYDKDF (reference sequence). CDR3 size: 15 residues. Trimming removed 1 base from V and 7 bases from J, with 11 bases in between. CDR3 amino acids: CATSRAQGGNSPLHF. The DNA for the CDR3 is TGTGCCACCAGCAGAGCACAGGGAGGGAATTCACCCCTCCACTTT.

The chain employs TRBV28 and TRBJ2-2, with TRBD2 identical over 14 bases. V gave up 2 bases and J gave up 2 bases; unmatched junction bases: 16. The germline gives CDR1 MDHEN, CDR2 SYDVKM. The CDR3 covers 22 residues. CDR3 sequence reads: CASSLRYPPGLAGEINTGELFF. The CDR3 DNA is TGTGCCAGCAGTTTAAGATATCCCCCGGGACTAGCGGGGGAGATAAACACCGGGGAGCTGTTTTTT.

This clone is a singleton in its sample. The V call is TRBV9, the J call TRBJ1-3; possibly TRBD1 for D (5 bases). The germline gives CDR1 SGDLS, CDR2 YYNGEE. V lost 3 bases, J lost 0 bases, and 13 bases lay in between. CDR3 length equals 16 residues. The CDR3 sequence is CASSERIQGSGNTIYF. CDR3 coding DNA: TGTGCCAGCAGCGAGAGAATCCAGGGCTCTGGAAACACCATATATTTT.

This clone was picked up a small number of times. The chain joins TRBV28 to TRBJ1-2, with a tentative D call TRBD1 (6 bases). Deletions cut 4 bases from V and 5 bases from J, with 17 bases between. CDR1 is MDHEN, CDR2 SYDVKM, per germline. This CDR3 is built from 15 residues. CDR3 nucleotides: TGTGCCAGCAGTTCTCGACGGGGCCAGGGGTATGGCTACACCTTC. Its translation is CASSSRRGQGYGYTF.

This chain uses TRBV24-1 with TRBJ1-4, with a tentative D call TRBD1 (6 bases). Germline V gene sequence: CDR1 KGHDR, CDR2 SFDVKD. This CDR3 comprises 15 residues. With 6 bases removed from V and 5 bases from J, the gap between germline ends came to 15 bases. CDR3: CATSPGGAANEKLFF. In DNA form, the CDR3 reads TGTGCCACCAGTCCCGGGGGGGCAGCAAATGAAAAACTGTTTTTT.

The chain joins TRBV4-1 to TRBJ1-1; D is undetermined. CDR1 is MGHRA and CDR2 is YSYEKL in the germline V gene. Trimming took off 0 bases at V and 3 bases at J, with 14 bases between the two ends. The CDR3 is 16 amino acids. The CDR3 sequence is CASSQEVFGQYTEAFF. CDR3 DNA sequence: TGCGCCAGCAGCCAAGAAGTATTTGGGCAGTACACTGAAGCTTTCTTT.

For the CDR3, the DNA is TGTGCCAGCAGCCCTAGTCGGGGTGGTGGCTACACCTTC. Its translation: CASSPSRGGGYTF. The chain employs TRBV14 and TRBJ1-2; D ambiguous. Germline CDR1 reads SGHDN; CDR2 reads FVKESK. The CDR3 loop spans 13 amino acids. With 4 bases removed from V and 7 bases from J, the gap between germline ends came to 13 bases. Combining the CDR3 with reference TRBV14 and TRBJ1-2 gives the whole variable domain EAGVTQFPSHSVIEKGQTVTLRCDPISGHDNLYWYRRVMGKEIKFLLHFVKESKQDESGMPNNRFLAERTGGTYSTLKVQPAELEDSGVYFCASSPSRGGGYTFGSGTRLTVV.

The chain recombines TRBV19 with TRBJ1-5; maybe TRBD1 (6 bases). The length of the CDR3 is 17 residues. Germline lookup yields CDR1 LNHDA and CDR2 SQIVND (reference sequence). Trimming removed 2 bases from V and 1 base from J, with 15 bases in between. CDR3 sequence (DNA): TGTGCCAGTAGTATATACAGGGCCCTGGACAGCAATCAGCCCCAGCATTTT. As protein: CASSIYRALDSNQPQHF.

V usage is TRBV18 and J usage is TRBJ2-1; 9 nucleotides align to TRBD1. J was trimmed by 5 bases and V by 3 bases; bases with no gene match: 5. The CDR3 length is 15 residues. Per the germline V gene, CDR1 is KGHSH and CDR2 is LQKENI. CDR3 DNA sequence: TGTGCCAGCTCACCTGACAGACAGGGGGACAATGAGCAGTTCTTC. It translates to CASSPDRQGDNEQFF.

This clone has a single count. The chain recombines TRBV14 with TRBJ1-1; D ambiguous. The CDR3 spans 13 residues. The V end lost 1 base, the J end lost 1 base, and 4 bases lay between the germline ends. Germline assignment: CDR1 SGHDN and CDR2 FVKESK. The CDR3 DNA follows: TGTGCCAGCAGCCAAGGAGGGAACACTGAAGCTTTCTTT. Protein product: CASSQGGNTEAFF.

Here the CDR3 reads CSASTGIYNQPQHF. CDR3 nucleotide sequence: TGCAGTGCTAGTACGGGGATTTACAATCAGCCCCAGCATTTT. This chain connects TRBV20-1 to TRBJ1-5; D uncertain. The ends were cut back, 3 bases at V and 3 bases at J, with 12 bases in the middle. This CDR3 is built from 14 residues. In germline, CDR1 is DFQATT, CDR2 SNEGSKA (reference sequence).

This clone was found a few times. The chain's CDR3 is CASSTIWSMDTEAFF. Written as DNA, the CDR3 is TGTGCCAGCAGTACTATATGGAGTATGGACACTGAAGCTTTCTTT. The rearrangement joins TRBV28 to TRBJ1-1, with D hard to call. This CDR3 comprises 15 residues. Germline CDR1 reads MDHEN; CDR2 reads SYDVKM. V lost 5 bases to trimming and J lost 3 bases, with 16 bases between them.

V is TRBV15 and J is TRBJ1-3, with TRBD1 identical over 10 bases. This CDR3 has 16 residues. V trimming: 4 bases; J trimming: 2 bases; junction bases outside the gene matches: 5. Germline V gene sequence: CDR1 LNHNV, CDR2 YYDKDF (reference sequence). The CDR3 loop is CATSNDRGRPGNTIYF. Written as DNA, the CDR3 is TGTGCCACCAGCAACGACAGGGGGCGGCCTGGAAACACCATATATTTT.

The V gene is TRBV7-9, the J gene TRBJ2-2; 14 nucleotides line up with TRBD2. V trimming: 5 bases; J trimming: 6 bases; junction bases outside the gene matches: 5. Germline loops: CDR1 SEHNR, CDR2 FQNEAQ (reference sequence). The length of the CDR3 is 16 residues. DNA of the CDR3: TGTGCCAGCAGCGGGACTAGCGGGAGTGGCGCCGGGGAGCTGTTTTTT. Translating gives CASSGTSGSGAGELFF. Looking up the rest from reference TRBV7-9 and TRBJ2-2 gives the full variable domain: DTGVSQNPRHKITKRGQNVTFRCDPISEHNRLYWYRQTLGQGPEFLTYFQNEAQLEKSRLLSDRFSAERPKGSFSTLEIQRTEQGDSAMYLCASSGTSGSGAGELFFGEGSRLTVL.